This entry lists 24 T cell receptor beta chains sequenced from one sample in a study of cytomegalovirus exposure and HLA in healthy donors. PCR was performed using 60 Vbeta and 13 Jbeta primers. Assay used: immunoSEQ multiplex PCR; TCRdb lists only in-frame clones, some missing. The sample includes around 110,000 clones, roughly a tenth of them seen just once. The sample was PBMCs. These TCRs come from a man aged 25-40 years in good health and CMV-seronegative.

This clone was seen a few times. Other DNA sequences within the sample encode an identical CDR3. V gene TRBV28 combines with J gene TRBJ2-7, with D perhaps TRBD2 (5 bases). The CDR3 totals 15 residues. Germline loops: CDR1 MDHEN, CDR2 SYDVKM. The ends were cut back, 3 bases at V and 2 bases at J, with 14 bases in the middle. The CDR3 nucleotides are TGTGCCAGCAGTTTCCATTCCCGGGAAACCTACGAGCAGTACTTC. Translating gives CASSFHSRETYEQYF.

CDR3 loop: CASSHGERLYTEAFF. DNA for the CDR3: TGCGCCAGCAGCCATGGAGAGCGGCTATACACTGAAGCTTTCTTT. This chain uses TRBV4-3 with TRBJ1-1; D not certain. Trimming cost V 3 bases and J 3 bases, with 14 bases left between them. The V gene's germline CDR1 is LGHNA and CDR2 YSLEER. The CDR3 has 15 residues.

The chain carries TRBV6-4 and TRBJ2-1, with TRBD2 matching 9 bases. V was pared by 6 bases and J by 4 bases, with 13 bases of the junction left unmatched. The length of the CDR3 is 17 residues. Germline values: CDR1 MRHNA, CDR2 SNTAGT. CDR3 DNA sequence: TGTGCCAGCAGGCCCTTGCCTCCTAGCGGGATTTACAATGAGCAGTTCTTC. Its protein product is CASRPLPPSGIYNEQFF.

The chain is built from TRBV27 and TRBJ2-2; a weak D match, TRBD1 (6 bases). Per the germline V gene, CDR1 is MNHEY and CDR2 is SMNVEV (reference sequence). Between the trimmed V and J ends, which lost 5 bases and 4 bases, there was a span of 17 bases. This CDR3 has 16 amino acids. The CDR3 is CASSLPRGEGTGELFF. CDR3 coding DNA: TGTGCCAGCAGTCTCCCCAGGGGCGAGGGCACCGGGGAGCTGTTTTTT.

This clone was seen a few times. The rearrangement joins TRBV6-5 to TRBJ1-2; no definite D call. The length of the CDR3 is 14 residues. V dropped 0 bases and J dropped 3 bases, with 8 bases sitting between them. Looked up from germline, CDR1 is MNHEY and CDR2 is SVGAGI. The CDR3 loop is CASSYSNRDYGYTF. CDR3 coding DNA: TGTGCCAGCAGTTACTCGAATCGGGACTATGGCTACACCTTC.

The chain joins TRBV4-3 to TRBJ1-2; tentatively, D is TRBD1 (5 bases). Trimming cost V 1 base and J 8 bases, with 11 bases left between them. The CDR3 totals 13 residues. Per germline, CDR1 LGHNA and CDR2 YSLEER. CDR3 bases: TGCGCCAGCAGCCAAGCGGGCAGGGTAGGCTACACCTTC. This translates into CASSQAGRVGYTF.

This clone appeared a few times. The rearrangement links TRBV18 to TRBJ1-6, with 10 bases fitting TRBD1. Looked up from germline, CDR1 is KGHSH and CDR2 is LQKENI. The V and J ends lost 5 bases and 13 bases, in that order; junction bases with no gene match: 11. CDR3 size: 15 residues. CDR3 sequence reads: CASSSGQGTTGPLHF. CDR3 sequence (DNA): TGTGCCAGCTCATCGGGACAGGGGACGACTGGGCCCCTCCACTTT.

This clone was detected a few times. The chain carries TRBV2 and TRBJ1-1, with 7 bases that match TRBD1. Germline-derived CDR1 and CDR2 are SNHLY and FYNNEI. Trimming cost V 7 bases and J 3 bases; bases outside gene matches: 8. The CDR3 runs 14 residues. CDR3 amino acids: CASNWDSPHTEAFF. As DNA, the CDR3 is TGTGCCAGCAACTGGGACAGCCCACACACTGAAGCTTTCTTT.

This clone appeared a few times. The rearrangement links TRBV19 to TRBJ1-1; D is undetermined. The ends were cut back, 3 bases at V and 0 bases at J, with 11 bases in the middle. In germline, CDR1 is LNHDA, CDR2 SQIVND (reference sequence). This CDR3 has 15 amino acids. CDR3 residues: CASSMFSRVNTEAFF. In nucleotides, the CDR3 is TGTGCCAGTAGTATGTTTTCCCGGGTGAACACTGAAGCTTTCTTT.

The chain couples TRBV18 to TRBJ2-7; 10 bases align to TRBD2. The J segment lost 2 bases and the V segment lost 3 bases, leaving 4 bases of the junction unmatched. Germline V gene data show CDR1 as KGHSH and CDR2 as LQKENI. This CDR3 region has 15 residues. CDR3 loop: CASSPGLAETYEQYF. Written as DNA, the CDR3 is TGTGCCAGCTCACCCGGACTAGCGGAGACCTACGAGCAGTACTTC. Together with reference TRBV18 and TRBJ2-7, the CDR3 gives the full variable domain: NAGVMQNPRHLVRRRGQEARLRCSPMKGHSHVYWYRQLPEEGLKFMVYLQKENIIDESGMPKERFSAEFPKEGPSILRIQQVVRGDSAAYFCASSPGLAETYEQYFGPGTRLTVT.

J is TRBJ1-2 and V is TRBV20-1; D may be TRBD1 (6 bases). This CDR3 comprises 11 residues. V was shortened by 5 bases and J by 5 bases, with 9 bases between the two germline ends. Germline-derived CDR1 and CDR2 are DFQATT and SNEGSKA (reference sequence). CDR3 nucleotides: TGCAGTGCTCACGGACAGTATGGCTACACCTTC. Its translation: CSAHGQYGYTF.

This clone was picked up a small number of times. The genes are TRBV7-6 and TRBJ2-7; TRBD1 matches at 10 bases. The V and J ends lost 3 bases and 2 bases, in that order; junction bases with no gene match: 4. Germline V CDR1 and CDR2: SGHVS, FNYEAQ. The CDR3 is 15 amino acids. CDR3 in amino acids: CASSLGQGRTYEQYF. The CDR3 bases are TGTGCCAGCAGCTTGGGACAGGGGCGAACCTACGAGCAGTACTTC.

This clone was picked up a small number of times. This sample includes further DNA sequences coding for the same CDR3. The genes are TRBV5-1 and TRBJ2-3, with D perhaps matching TRBD1 (5 bases). CDR1 and CDR2 from the germline V gene are SGHRS and YFSETQ. CDR3 length: 16 amino acids. V lost 0 bases and J lost 2, with 13 bases in between. The CDR3, as DNA: TGCGCCAGCAGCTTGGCCACAGGACATAACACAGATACGCAGTATTTT. It codes for CASSLATGHNTDTQYF.

This clone was found once. The chain carries TRBV5-1 and TRBJ2-1, with 7 bases matching TRBD1. This CDR3 has 16 amino acids. V lost 4 bases and J lost 5; bases outside the gene matches: 12. CDR1 and CDR2 (germline): SGHRS, YFSETQ. CDR3 coding DNA: TGCGCCAGCAGCGCGACTCCGGGACAGCGAGACAATGAGCAGTTCTTC. Its translation: CASSATPGQRDNEQFF.

This clone was recorded a few times. The DNA of the CDR3 is TGTGCCAGCAGCTCATCGGGGGGCCCAGATACGCAGTATTTT. Protein: CASSSSGGPDTQYF. The V call is TRBV7-2, the J call TRBJ2-3; possible D gene TRBD2, 7 bases. Trimming shortened V by 4 bases and J by 4 bases, and 12 bases separated the two germline ends. The CDR3 contains 14 residues. Germline V gene data show CDR1 as SGHTA and CDR2 as FQGNSA.

DNA of the CDR3: TGTGCCAGTAGTATATCTGGCGGCAGCGGGGGGGCTCTGGATACGCAGTATTTT. It specifies CASSISGGSGGALDTQYF. The rearrangement links TRBV19 to TRBJ2-3; TRBD2 matches at 10 bases. J gave up 6 bases and V 2 bases, and 14 bases lay outside the gene matches. This CDR3 region has 18 residues. The germline gives CDR1 LNHDA, CDR2 SQIVND (reference sequence).

The chain links TRBV12-5 to TRBJ1-2; 9 bases map to TRBD1. CDR1 LGHNT and CDR2 FRNRAP come from the germline V gene. The V gene end was trimmed by 0 bases and the J gene end by 6 bases; junction bases not matched to a gene: 14. This CDR3 comprises 18 residues. DNA for the CDR3: TGTGCTAGTGGTTTGGTACTGGGACAGGGCCCTTTGGGCCATGGCTACACCTTC. It yields the protein CASGLVLGQGPLGHGYTF.

The chain is built from TRBV18 and TRBJ2-7, with a possible D match to TRBD1 (6 bases). Germline V gene lookup returns CDR1 KGHSH and CDR2 LQKENI. Trimming shortened V by 6 bases and J by 3 bases, and 9 bases separated the two germline ends. CDR3 length equals 12 residues. Written as DNA, the CDR3 is TGTGCCAGCTCCCTACAGGGCTACGAGCAGTACTTC. The encoded protein is CASSLQGYEQYF.

This clone was seen only a few times. The V call is TRBV7-9, the J call TRBJ2-7, with D possibly matching TRBD2 (6 bases). The CDR3 length is 14 residues. Trimming left V 5 bases short and J 2 bases short, with 13 bases between. Per the germline V gene, CDR1 is SEHNR and CDR2 is FQNEAQ (reference sequence). Written as DNA, the CDR3 is TGTGCCAGCAGCCCGCGGGACGGACCCTACGAGCAGTACTTC. Encoded protein: CASSPRDGPYEQYF.

The V and J genes are TRBV18 and TRBJ1-5; D not resolved. The length of the CDR3 is 13 residues. Trimming stripped 3 bases from V and 0 bases from J, with 3 bases between. Germline V gene lookup returns CDR1 KGHSH and CDR2 LQKENI. The CDR3 bases are TGTGCCAGCTCACCCAGTAGCAATCAGCCCCAGCATTTT. Translating it yields CASSPSSNQPQHF.

In its sample, this clone was seen a few times. CDR3 residues: CAWSVASGASDTQYF. The CDR3 nucleotides read TGTGCCTGGAGTGTGGCTAGCGGGGCCTCAGATACGCAGTATTTT. This sequence joins TRBV30 and TRBJ2-3; 9 bases are shared with TRBD2. The CDR3 has 15 amino acids. Trimming cost V 0 bases and J 4 bases; bases outside gene matches: 5. Germline V lookup: CDR1 GTSNPN, CDR2 SVGIG (reference sequence).

The chain has TRBV2 and TRBJ1-5; TRBD1 aligns across 10 bases. This CDR3 has 15 amino acids. After removal of 6 bases from V and 4 bases from J, the junction contained 6 bases not matched to a gene. Germline lookup yields CDR1 SNHLY and CDR2 FYNNEI. In DNA, the CDR3 is TGTGCCAGCAGCGACCCGGGACAGGGGAATCAGCCCCAGCATTTT. It encodes CASSDPGQGNQPQHF. The variable domain in full, completed from reference TRBV2 and TRBJ1-5, reads EPEVTQTPSHQVTQMGQEVILRCVPISNHLYFYWYRQILGQKVEFLVSFYNNEISEKSEIFDDQFSVERPDGSNFTLKIRSTKLEDSAMYFCASSDPGQGNQPQHFGDGTRLSIL.

The chain couples TRBV7-6 to TRBJ1-6; D is uncertain. The V gene's germline CDR1 is SGHVS and CDR2 FNYEAQ. V shed 5 bases and J shed 8 bases, with 10 bases lying between them. The CDR3 is 13 residues long. CDR3 sequence reads: CASSEITDSPLHF. The CDR3 DNA reads as TGTGCCAGCAGCGAGATCACAGATTCACCCCTCCACTTT.

The chain employs TRBV9 and TRBJ2-2; maybe TRBD2 (6 bases). The CDR3 is 15 amino acids. Germline assignment: CDR1 SGDLS and CDR2 YYNGEE. V lost 0 bases and J lost 5, with 11 bases in between. The CDR3 protein is CASSVGGLRTGELFF. Here the CDR3 DNA reads TGTGCCAGCAGCGTAGGGGGACTGAGGACCGGGGAGCTGTTTTTT. Variable domain in full (rest from reference TRBV9 and TRBJ2-2): DSGVTQTPKHLITATGQRVTLRCSPRSGDLSVYWYQQSLDQGLQFLIQYYNGEERAKGNILERFSAQQFPDLHSELNLSSLELGDSALYFCASSVGGLRTGELFFGEGSRLTVL.